What follows describes a single TCR beta chain. Its binding antigen is unknown. There are no base qualities to consult, and no much larger clone falls within one base. Receptor libraries were prepared by the immunoSEQ multiplex PCR assay. TCRdb provides this immuneACCESS table in a form limited to in-frame rearrangements. Some clones are lacking; in checked studies, under half of them reflect an unresolved V gene, and why the rest are absent is not known. The sample has about 75,000 clones on record, more than 80% of them singletons. The ten largest clonotypes hold approximately 0.97% of the sample. This entry comes from a study of T cell changes during pregnancy in multiple sclerosis (dated by TCRdb to about 2019). About the investigation overall: Changes in the T cell repertoire over the course of pregnancy were examined in this study in women with multiple sclerosis.

The trim is 6 bases for V and 3 bases for J, with a gap of 18 bases between the germline ends. There are 15 amino acids in the CDR3, from cysteine to phenylalanine inclusive. The retained sequence is limited to the CDR3, 45 bases, with the frame set at the first base. The germline V gene specifies SGHRS as CDR1 and YFSETQ as CDR2. The rearrangement joined TRBV5-1 to TRBJ2-5, with the D gene not clear enough to name. Sequenced here: peripheral blood, sampled in the first trimester of pregnancy. The origin of this receptor is a female donor in good health, enrolled as a control in a pregnancy study. The DNA sequence is as follows: TGCGCCAGCACCGCGTCGCCGACTGGTGAAGAGACCCAGTACTTC. This yields the protein CASTASPTGEETQYF.